A single TCR beta chain is shown here with its context. The antigen is unknown. PCR used 60 Vbeta primers and 13 Jbeta primers. Original methodology: In a later analysis, approximately 80 million unique TCR beta chains included roughly 11 million shared by two or more donors. The assay was immunoSEQ multiplex PCR, and TCRdb's table has in-frame clones only and misses some. The V and J calls and clone size are taken from that table; D and trimming were inferred from the DNA. The sample contains under 150,000 clones, about 80% of which appear only once. These data are taken from a study of cytomegalovirus exposure and HLA in healthy donors. Study results and limitations: An analysis that was carried out later associated fewer than 20,000 TCR beta sequences with HLA alleles at 0.05 false discovery rate.

The V gene end was trimmed by 4 bases and the J gene end by 8 bases; junction bases not matched to a gene: 9. The germline CDR1 and CDR2 sequences are SGDLS and YYNGEE. The CDR3 runs 14 residues. V and J are TRBV9 and TRBJ1-2, with 9 bases fitting TRBD1. Source material: PBMCs. This clonotype was sampled from a woman between 45 and 60 years old in good health and CMV-seronegative. The DNA of the CDR3 is TGTGCCAGCAGCCCGAACAGGGGGCGGGAGGGCTACACCTTC. Its translation: CASSPNRGREGYTF. Drawing the rest from reference TRBV9 and TRBJ1-2, the complete variable domain is DSGVTQTPKHLITATGQRVTLRCSPRSGDLSVYWYQQSLDQGLQFLIQYYNGEERAKGNILERFSAQQFPDLHSELNLSSLELGDSALYFCASSPNRGREGYTFGSGTRLTVV.